The source of this T cell receptor (beta chain) is a study of graft-versus-host responses after intestinal transplantation. Regarding this clone: What it binds is not known.

Produced via immunoSEQ multiplex PCR; TCRdb's table is partial and in-frame only. The sample holds about 97,000 clones, approximately 90% seen once. V was pared by 5 bases and J by 6 bases, with 28 bases between. Germline V lookup: CDR1 MGHRA, CDR2 YSYEKL. There are 18 residues in the CDR3. Specimen: unstimulated CD8+ T cells sorted from spleen or lymph node cells, collected before transplant. This sequence originates from a human donor who was the organ donor for an intestinal transplant. The chain employs TRBV4-1 and TRBJ1-1; D is perhaps TRBD1 (5 bases). CDR3 sequence reads: CASSNSGDPKKPDSEAFF. The DNA for the CDR3 is TGCGCCAGCAGCAATTCGGGGGATCCGAAAAAACCTGATTCTGAAGCTTTCTTT.